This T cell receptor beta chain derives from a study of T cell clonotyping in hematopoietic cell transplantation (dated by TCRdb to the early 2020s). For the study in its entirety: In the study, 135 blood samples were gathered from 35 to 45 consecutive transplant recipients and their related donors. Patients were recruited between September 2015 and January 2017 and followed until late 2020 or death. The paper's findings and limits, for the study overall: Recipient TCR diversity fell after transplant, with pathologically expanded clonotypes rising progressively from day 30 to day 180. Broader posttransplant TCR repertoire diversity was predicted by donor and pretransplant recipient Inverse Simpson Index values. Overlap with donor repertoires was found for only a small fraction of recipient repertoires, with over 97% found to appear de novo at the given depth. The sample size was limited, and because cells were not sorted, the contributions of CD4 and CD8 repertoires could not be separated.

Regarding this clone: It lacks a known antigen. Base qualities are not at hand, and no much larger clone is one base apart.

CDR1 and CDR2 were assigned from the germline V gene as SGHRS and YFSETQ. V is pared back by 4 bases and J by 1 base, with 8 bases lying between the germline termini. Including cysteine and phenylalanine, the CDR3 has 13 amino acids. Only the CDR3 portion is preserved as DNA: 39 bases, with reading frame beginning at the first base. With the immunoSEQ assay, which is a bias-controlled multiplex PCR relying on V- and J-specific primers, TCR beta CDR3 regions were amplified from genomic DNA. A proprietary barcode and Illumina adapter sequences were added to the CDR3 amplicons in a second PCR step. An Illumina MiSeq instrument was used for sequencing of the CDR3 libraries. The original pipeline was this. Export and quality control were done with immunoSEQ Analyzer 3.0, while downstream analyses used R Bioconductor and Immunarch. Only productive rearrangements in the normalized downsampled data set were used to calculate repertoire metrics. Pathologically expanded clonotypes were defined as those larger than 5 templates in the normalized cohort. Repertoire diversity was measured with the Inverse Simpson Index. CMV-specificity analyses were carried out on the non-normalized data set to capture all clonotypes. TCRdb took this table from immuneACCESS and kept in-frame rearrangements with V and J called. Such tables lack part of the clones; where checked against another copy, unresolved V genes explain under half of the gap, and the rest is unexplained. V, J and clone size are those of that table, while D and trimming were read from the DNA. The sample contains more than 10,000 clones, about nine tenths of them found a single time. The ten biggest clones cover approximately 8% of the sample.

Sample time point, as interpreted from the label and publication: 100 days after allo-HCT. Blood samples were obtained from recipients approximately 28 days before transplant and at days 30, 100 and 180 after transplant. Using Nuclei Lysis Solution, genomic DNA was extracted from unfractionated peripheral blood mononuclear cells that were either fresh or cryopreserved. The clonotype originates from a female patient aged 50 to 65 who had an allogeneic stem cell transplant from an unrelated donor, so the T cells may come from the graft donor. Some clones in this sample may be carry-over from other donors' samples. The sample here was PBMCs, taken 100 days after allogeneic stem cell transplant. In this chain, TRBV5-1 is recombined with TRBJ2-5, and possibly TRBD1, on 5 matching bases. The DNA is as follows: TGCGCCAGCAGCCAGGGTCCCCAAGAGACCCAGTACTTC. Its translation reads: CASSQGPQETQYF.